Only one count was recorded for the clone carrying this TCR beta chain. The antigen remains undetermined. There are 18 residues in the CDR3. V trimming: 0 bases; J trimming: 5 bases; junction bases outside the gene matches: 5. Germline assignment: CDR1 WSHSY and CDR2 SAAADI. These data are taken from a study of T cell responses to AZD1222 COVID-19 vaccine. Sequencing used immunoSEQ multiplex PCR; TCRdb keeps in-frame clones, though not all of them. The sample has 150,000 to 250,000 clones, approximately 93% seen once. Broader study findings: Spike-specific TCR repertoires showed rising breadth and depth after two AZD1222 doses. Spike as a whole was targeted by vaccine-associated CD4 TCRs, dominant at 160-218 and 743-854. Donors were largely white British and mainly female; clonal diversity was possibly underestimated.

The source is an adult who received the AZD1222 COVID-19 vaccine. This sequence joins TRBV10-2 and TRBJ2-2; 14 bases line up with TRBD2. Sequenced here: peripheral blood, sampled 28 days after the second AZD1222 dose. CDR3 in DNA: TGCGCCAGCAGTGAGTCAGGACTAGCGGGAGGAAAAACCGGGGAGCTGTTTTTT. This encodes CASSESGLAGGKTGELFF.